This TCR beta chain was recovered during a study of neoadjuvant nivolumab and ipilimumab in lung cancer. Study information: The combination arm added day-1 ipilimumab 1 mg/kg to nivolumab 3 mg/kg on days 1, 15, 29.

A word on this clone: The target antigen is unknown.

TCRdb's table, derived via immunoSEQ multiplex PCR, lists solely in-frame clones and lacks some. Here the sample spans about 18,000 clones, more than 75% being singletons. General study results and limits: TCR sequencing covered a small number of samples. Only two of four nivolumab-treated tumors gained richness and clonality by surgery.

The CDR3 has 13 amino acids. CDR1 is SGHNT and CDR2 is YYREEE in the germline V gene (reference sequence). V dropped 4 bases and J dropped 2 bases, with 9 bases sitting between them. The chain joins TRBV5-4 to TRBJ2-5; tentatively, D is TRBD2 (5 bases). The sample in question was peripheral blood, obtained before neoadjuvant nivolumab, alone or with ipilimumab. This TCR derives from an adult with non-small cell lung cancer. The chain's CDR3 is CASSRTPQETQYF. The CDR3 bases are TGTGCCAGCAGCCGGACTCCACAAGAGACCCAGTACTTC.